The 23 T cell receptor beta chains given below trace back to one sample, sequenced in a study of blood T cell repertoires in COVID-19. Assay used: immunoSEQ multiplex PCR; TCRdb lists only in-frame clones, some missing. The sample has around 150,000 clones, 76% seen once; the top ten hold 4% to 4.5%. Material for sequencing was peripheral blood. The receptor source for this set is a man aged 55 to 70 with acute or convalescent COVID-19.

The chain employs TRBV7-9 and TRBJ2-3; 8 bases align to TRBD1. CDR3 length: 15 residues. V lost 6 bases and J lost 0; bases outside the gene matches: 5. The germline CDR1 and CDR2 sequences are SEHNR and FQNEAQ (reference sequence). The CDR3 DNA reads TGTGCCAGCAGTGAGACAGGGGACAGCACAGATACGCAGTATTTT. It yields the protein CASSETGDSTDTQYF.

This clone occurred a few times. The chain employs TRBV2 and TRBJ1-6, with D perhaps TRBD1 (5 bases). The ends were cut back, 7 bases at V and 6 bases at J, with 19 bases in the middle. This CDR3 is built from 16 residues. Looked up from germline, CDR1 is SNHLY and CDR2 is FYNNEI. The CDR3: CASTGGAARGNSPLHF. The CDR3 DNA reads TGTGCCAGCACAGGTGGGGCCGCGCGGGGTAATTCACCCCTCCACTTT. Full variable domain (rest looked up from reference TRBV2 and TRBJ1-6): EPEVTQTPSHQVTQMGQEVILRCVPISNHLYFYWYRQILGQKVEFLVSFYNNEISEKSEIFDDQFSVERPDGSNFTLKIRSTKLEDSAMYFCASTGGAARGNSPLHFGNGTRLTVT.

This clone has just a few counts. J is TRBJ2-1 and V is TRBV28; TRBD2 agrees at 10 bases. Germline V CDR1 and CDR2: MDHEN, SYDVKM. This CDR3 is built from 14 residues. The junction had 7 bases not matched to a gene; V was cut back by 4 bases and J by 10 bases. CDR3 amino acids: CASSYSGLAREQFF. The CDR3 coding sequence is TGTGCCAGCAGTTATTCGGGACTAGCGAGGGAGCAGTTCTTC.

The chain employs TRBV4-1 and TRBJ1-1; D is ambiguous. The CDR3 totals 13 residues. V lost 4 bases to trimming and J lost 4 bases, with 10 bases between them. CDR1 and CDR2 (germline): MGHRA, YSYEKL. CDR3 sequence: CASSLGRGTEAFF. The CDR3 nucleotides read TGCGCCAGCAGCCTCGGCCGGGGCACTGAAGCTTTCTTT.

This clone has just a few counts. The J gene is TRBJ1-2, the V gene TRBV5-4; perhaps TRBD1 as D (5 bases). This CDR3 comprises 13 residues. Germline V gene data show CDR1 as SGHNT and CDR2 as YYREEE (reference sequence). Trimming cost V 2 bases and J 2 bases, with 7 bases left between them. The CDR3 spells CASSFDRNYGYTF. The CDR3, as DNA: TGTGCCAGCAGCTTCGACAGAAACTATGGCTACACCTTC. The whole variable domain, remainder taken from reference TRBV5-4 and TRBJ1-2, is ETGVTQSPTHLIKTRGQQVTLRCSSQSGHNTVSWYQQALGQGPQFIFQYYREEENGRGNFPPRFSGLQFPNYSSELNVNALELDDSALYLCASSFDRNYGYTFGSGTRLTVV.

The V and J genes are TRBV25-1 and TRBJ1-5; 7 bases agree with TRBD1. V lost 2 bases and J lost 7; bases outside the gene matches: 8. The CDR3 consists of 15 residues. Per germline, CDR1 MGHDK and CDR2 SYGVNS. The CDR3: CASSETGRGEQPQHF. The CDR3 region has the DNA TGTGCCAGCAGTGAAACTGGCAGGGGGGAACAGCCCCAGCATTTT.

The V gene is TRBV19, the J gene TRBJ1-2, with 8 bases matching TRBD1. The CDR3 is 12 amino acids. Germline assignment: CDR1 LNHDA and CDR2 SQIVND (reference sequence). Unmatched junction bases numbered 1, after V lost 8 bases and J lost 2 bases. The CDR3 here is CASRTGNYGYTF. The CDR3 DNA follows: TGTGCCAGTCGGACAGGGAACTATGGCTACACCTTC. Drawing the rest from reference TRBV19 and TRBJ1-2, the complete variable domain is DGGITQSPKYLFRKEGQNVTLSCEQNLNHDAMYWYRQDPGQGLRLIYYSQIVNDFQKGDIAEGYSVSREKKESFPLTVTSAQKNPTAFYLCASRTGNYGYTFGSGTRLTVV.

The chain links TRBV7-9 to TRBJ2-7, with D tentatively TRBD1 (6 bases). Trimming removed 5 bases at V and 0 bases at J, with 14 bases between. The CDR3 spans 15 residues. Looked up from germline, CDR1 is SEHNR and CDR2 is FQNEAQ (reference sequence). For the CDR3, the DNA is TGTGCCAGCAGCCTCGGACAGCTTTACTCCTACGAGCAGTACTTC. Its translation is CASSLGQLYSYEQYF.

This clone came up a few times. The chain combines TRBV19 with TRBJ2-1; 10 bases map to TRBD1. There are 15 residues in the CDR3. After removal of 3 bases from V and 7 bases from J, the junction contained 6 bases not matched to a gene. The germline V gene encodes CDR1 LNHDA and CDR2 SQIVND (reference sequence). The CDR3 is CASSMIGTGENEQFF. DNA of the CDR3: TGTGCCAGTAGTATGATCGGGACAGGGGAAAATGAGCAGTTCTTC.

The chain couples TRBV6-1 to TRBJ1-5, with TRBD1 matching 8 bases. The junction had 7 bases not matched to a gene; V was cut back by 1 base and J by 2 bases. This CDR3 contains 17 residues. Germline V gene data show CDR1 as MNHNS and CDR2 as SASEGT. The CDR3 loop is CASSEVAGGEGNQPQHF. The DNA of the CDR3 is TGTGCCAGCAGTGAAGTGGCAGGGGGCGAGGGCAATCAGCCCCAGCATTTT.

J is TRBJ1-1 and V is TRBV28, with D maybe TRBD1 (6 bases). This CDR3 contains 14 residues. In germline, CDR1 is MDHEN, CDR2 SYDVKM. V was pared by 1 base and J by 9 bases, with 15 bases between. The CDR3, as DNA: TGTGCCAGCAGTTTATTTGGCAGGGGATGGAAAGCTTTCTTT. This sequence encodes CASSLFGRGWKAFF.

The chain carries TRBV19 and TRBJ2-2; 9 nucleotides agree with TRBD2. The CDR3 has 16 amino acids. Germline CDR1 LNHDA, CDR2 SQIVND (reference sequence). With 7 bases clipped from V and 4 bases from J, the junction kept 10 bases outside the gene matches. The CDR3 region is CASKSAGGRVTGELFF. CDR3 sequence (DNA): TGTGCCAGTAAGTCAGCGGGAGGACGGGTCACCGGGGAGCTGTTTTTT.

The chain couples TRBV2 to TRBJ2-1; 14 bases align to TRBD2. The J segment lost 9 bases and the V segment lost 4 bases, leaving 5 bases of the junction unmatched. The CDR3 totals 15 residues. Germline V lookup: CDR1 SNHLY, CDR2 FYNNEI. DNA for the CDR3: TGTGCCAGCAGTGTGACTAGCGGGAGGGCCAGTGAGCAGTTCTTC. Translating it yields CASSVTSGRASEQFF. The full variable domain, completed using reference TRBV2 and TRBJ2-1, is EPEVTQTPSHQVTQMGQEVILRCVPISNHLYFYWYRQILGQKVEFLVSFYNNEISEKSEIFDDQFSVERPDGSNFTLKIRSTKLEDSAMYFCASSVTSGRASEQFFGPGTRLTVL.

This sequence joins TRBV4-1 and TRBJ1-5, with D maybe TRBD1 (5 bases). The CDR3 is 13 residues long. Germline lookup yields CDR1 MGHRA and CDR2 YSYEKL. Trimming took off 3 bases at V and 2 bases at J, with 5 bases between the two ends. The chain's CDR3 is CASSQTGNQPQHF. CDR3 DNA sequence: TGCGCCAGCAGCCAGACAGGCAATCAGCCCCAGCATTTT.

V and J are TRBV29-1 and TRBJ1-1; TRBD1 agrees at 7 bases. CDR3 length: 12 amino acids. J gave up 1 base and V 7 bases, and 3 bases lay outside the gene matches. Germline V gives CDR1 SQVTM, CDR2 ANQGSEA. CDR3 nucleotide sequence: TGCAGCGGACAGGGATGGAACACTGAAGCTTTCTTT. Its protein product is CSGQGWNTEAFF.

The rearrangement joins TRBV28 to TRBJ2-2, with 10 bases fitting TRBD2. The V gene end was trimmed by 2 bases and the J gene end by 6 bases; junction bases not matched to a gene: 9. Germline values: CDR1 MDHEN, CDR2 SYDVKM. This CDR3 spans 17 amino acids. The CDR3 loop reads CASSLIGSSGSPGELFF. The CDR3 bases are TGTGCCAGCAGTTTAATCGGGTCTAGCGGGAGCCCCGGGGAGCTGTTTTTT.

The chain carries TRBV2 and TRBJ2-3; D gene unclear. The germline CDR1 and CDR2 sequences are SNHLY and FYNNEI. Trimming took off 3 bases at V and 1 base at J, with 5 bases between the two ends. The CDR3 consists of 13 residues. Here the CDR3 DNA reads TGTGCCAGCAGTGATGAGGGCACAGATACGCAGTATTTT. Translation gives CASSDEGTDTQYF.

The chain recombines TRBV5-1 with TRBJ1-1; 9 bases align to TRBD1. The CDR3 runs to 17 residues. Per the germline V gene, CDR1 is SGHRS and CDR2 is YFSETQ. Trimming at V came to 5 bases and at J to 6 bases, leaving 17 bases not matched to a gene. The CDR3 loop is CASSSSGTGKGLAEAFF. The CDR3 coding sequence is TGCGCCAGCAGTTCTTCCGGGACAGGGAAGGGGCTGGCTGAAGCTTTCTTT.

The V gene is TRBV28, the J gene TRBJ2-2, with a tentative D call TRBD2 (7 bases). Germline V gives CDR1 MDHEN, CDR2 SYDVKM. Trimming removed 9 bases from V and 7 bases from J, with 18 bases in between. The CDR3 consists of 14 residues. The chain's CDR3 is CASEIGGQGGELFF. The CDR3 DNA follows: TGTGCCAGTGAGATCGGGGGGCAGGGCGGGGAGCTGTTTTTT.

This clone has just one count. The rearrangement joins TRBV11-2 to TRBJ2-1; 10 bases align to TRBD1. CDR1 is SGHAT, CDR2 FQNNGV, per germline. The CDR3 contains 15 residues. The junction had 1 base not matched to a gene; V was cut back by 1 base and J by 4 bases. CDR3 amino acids: CASSLGQGAYNEQFF. In DNA, the CDR3 is TGTGCCAGCAGCTTAGGACAGGGGGCTTACAATGAGCAGTTCTTC.

This clone was detected a few times. This chain uses TRBV7-7 with TRBJ2-1; 10 bases are shared with TRBD1. Germline CDR1 is SSHAT and CDR2 is FNYEAQ (reference sequence). The length of the CDR3 is 15 residues. Written as DNA, the CDR3 is TGTGCTAACCCCCCGGGACAGGGGAGCTACAATGAGCAGTTCTTC. Protein: CANPPGQGSYNEQFF.

This clone was seen only a few times. CDR3 coding DNA: TGTGCCAGCAGCTTGGGCGACAGCTACGGGGGCACTGAAGCTTTCTTT. It specifies CASSLGDSYGGTEAFF. The chain recombines TRBV5-4 with TRBJ1-1, with D perhaps matching TRBD1 (5 bases). This CDR3 is 16 amino acids long. The germline V and J ends were trimmed by 0 bases and 4 bases, with 16 bases remaining between them. Germline CDR1 SGHNT, CDR2 YYREEE (reference sequence).

This clone has more than one count but fewer than ten. The chain employs TRBV6-5 and TRBJ2-2, with TRBD2 matching 8 bases. CDR3 length: 14 residues. Germline V gives CDR1 MNHEY, CDR2 SVGAGI. With V trimmed by 7 bases and J by 1 base, 2 bases remained unmatched. The CDR3 region is CASMAGGNTGELFF. The CDR3, as DNA: TGTGCCAGCATGGCGGGAGGGAACACCGGGGAGCTGTTTTTT.